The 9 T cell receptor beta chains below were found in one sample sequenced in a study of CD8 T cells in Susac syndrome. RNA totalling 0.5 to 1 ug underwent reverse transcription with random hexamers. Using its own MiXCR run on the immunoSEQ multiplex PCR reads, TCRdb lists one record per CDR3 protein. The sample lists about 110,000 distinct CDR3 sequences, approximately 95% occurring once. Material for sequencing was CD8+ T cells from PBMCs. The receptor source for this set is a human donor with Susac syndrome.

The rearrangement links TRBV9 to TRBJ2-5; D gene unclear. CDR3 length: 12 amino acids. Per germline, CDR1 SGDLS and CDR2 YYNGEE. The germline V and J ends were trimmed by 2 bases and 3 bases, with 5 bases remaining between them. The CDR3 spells CASSVREETQYF. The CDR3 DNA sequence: TGTGCCAGCAGCGTTCGAGAAGAGACCCAGTACTTC.

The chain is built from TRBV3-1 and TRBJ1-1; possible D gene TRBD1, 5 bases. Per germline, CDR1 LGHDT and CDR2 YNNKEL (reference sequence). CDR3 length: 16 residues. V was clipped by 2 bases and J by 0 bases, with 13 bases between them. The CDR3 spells CASSQKTGTLNTEAFF. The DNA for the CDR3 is TGTGCCAGCAGCCAAAAGACCGGGACCCTGAACACTGAAGCTTTCTTT.

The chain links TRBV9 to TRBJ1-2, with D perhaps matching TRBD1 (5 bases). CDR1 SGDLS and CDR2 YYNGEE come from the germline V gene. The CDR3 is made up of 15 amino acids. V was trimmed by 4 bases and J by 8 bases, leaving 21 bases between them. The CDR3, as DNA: TGTGCCAGCAGCATTGTGGGGCATTCGTATGAAGGCTACACCTTC. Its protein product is CASSIVGHSYEGYTF.

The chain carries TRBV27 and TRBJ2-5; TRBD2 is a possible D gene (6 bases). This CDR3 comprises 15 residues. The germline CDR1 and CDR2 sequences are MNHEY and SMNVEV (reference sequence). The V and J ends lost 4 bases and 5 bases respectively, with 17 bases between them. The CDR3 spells CASSSSPGVSETQYF. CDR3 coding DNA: TGTGCCAGCAGTTCCAGCCCGGGAGTGTCTGAGACCCAGTACTTC.

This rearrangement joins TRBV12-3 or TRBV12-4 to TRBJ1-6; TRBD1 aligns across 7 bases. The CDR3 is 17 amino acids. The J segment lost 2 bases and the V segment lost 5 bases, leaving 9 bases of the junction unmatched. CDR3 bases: TGTGCCAGCAGTCCGGAACAGGGGCTGACCTATAATTCACCCCTCCACTTT. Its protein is CASSPEQGLTYNSPLHF.

CDR3 residues: CASTPGVNTEAFF. As DNA, the CDR3 is TGTGCCAGCACCCCAGGGGTAAACACTGAAGCTTTCTTT. V gene TRBV3-1 combines with J gene TRBJ1-1; D may be TRBD1 (6 bases). CDR1 is LGHDT and CDR2 is YNNKEL in the germline V gene (reference sequence). The CDR3 is made up of 13 amino acids. V was shortened by 7 bases and J by 2 bases, with 11 bases between the two germline ends.

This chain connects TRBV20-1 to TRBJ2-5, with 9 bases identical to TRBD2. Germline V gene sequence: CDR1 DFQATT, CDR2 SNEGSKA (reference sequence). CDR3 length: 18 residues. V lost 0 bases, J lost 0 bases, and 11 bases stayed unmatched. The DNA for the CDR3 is TGCAGTGCTAGAGAACAATATACAGCGGGGGGAGACCAAGAGACCCAGTACTTC. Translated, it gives CSAREQYTAGGDQETQYF.

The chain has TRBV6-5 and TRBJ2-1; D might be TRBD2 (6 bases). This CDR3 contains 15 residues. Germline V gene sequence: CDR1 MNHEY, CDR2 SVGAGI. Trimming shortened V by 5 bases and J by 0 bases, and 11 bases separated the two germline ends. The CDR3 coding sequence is TGTGCCAGCAGTCCCGGGGGACCCTCCTACAATGAGCAGTTCTTC. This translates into CASSPGGPSYNEQFF.

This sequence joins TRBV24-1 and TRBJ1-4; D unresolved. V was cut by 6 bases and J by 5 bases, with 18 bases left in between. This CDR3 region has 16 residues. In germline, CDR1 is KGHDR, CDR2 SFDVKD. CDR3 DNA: TGTGCCACCAGTCCGGATCAGGCGCCGGGAAATGAAAAACTGTTTTTT. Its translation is CATSPDQAPGNEKLFF.